This TCR beta chain appears in the sequencing data of a study of follicular helper T cells after annual influenza vaccination. Study summary: For some subjects, blood spans the 2013-2014, 2014-2015 and 2015-2016 annual vaccinations. Whole-study findings and limits: Productive TCRB sequences came from only roughly 8.5-23% of cells.

Comment on this clone: No antigen is known for it.

Using immunoSEQ multiplex PCR, the repertoire was profiled, and TCRdb retains in-frame clones only, with some absent. Counted here are approximately 12,000 clones, roughly 80% occurring once; the ten biggest clones make up 3% to 4%. Described time point: 2015-2016 season, pre-vaccination. Donors with HIV/AIDS, active malignancy, immunomodulators or active illness were excluded. This receptor was identified in an adult who received the influenza vaccine. Sequenced here: CXCR5+ CD38- circulating T follicular helper cells from blood, sampled on the day of influenza vaccination. Regarding subset: circulating Tfh, non-naive CD4+CXCR5+PD-1+ (ICOS+CD38+ or ICOS-CD38-).

CDR3 amino acids: CASSSGQGRTYNEQFF. The CDR3 nucleotides are TGTGCCAGCAGCTCGGGACAGGGGAGGACCTACAATGAGCAGTTCTTC. V and J are TRBV5-4 and TRBJ2-1, with TRBD1 matching 10 bases. The CDR3 contains 16 residues. V lost 3 bases to trimming and J lost 2 bases; unmatched junction nucleotides: 5. Germline CDR1 and CDR2: SGHNT and YYREEE (reference sequence). Filled out from reference TRBV5-4 and TRBJ2-1, the complete variable domain reads ETGVTQSPTHLIKTRGQQVTLRCSSQSGHNTVSWYQQALGQGPQFIFQYYREEENGRGNFPPRFSGLQFPNYSSELNVNALELDDSALYLCASSSGQGRTYNEQFFGPGTRLTVL.